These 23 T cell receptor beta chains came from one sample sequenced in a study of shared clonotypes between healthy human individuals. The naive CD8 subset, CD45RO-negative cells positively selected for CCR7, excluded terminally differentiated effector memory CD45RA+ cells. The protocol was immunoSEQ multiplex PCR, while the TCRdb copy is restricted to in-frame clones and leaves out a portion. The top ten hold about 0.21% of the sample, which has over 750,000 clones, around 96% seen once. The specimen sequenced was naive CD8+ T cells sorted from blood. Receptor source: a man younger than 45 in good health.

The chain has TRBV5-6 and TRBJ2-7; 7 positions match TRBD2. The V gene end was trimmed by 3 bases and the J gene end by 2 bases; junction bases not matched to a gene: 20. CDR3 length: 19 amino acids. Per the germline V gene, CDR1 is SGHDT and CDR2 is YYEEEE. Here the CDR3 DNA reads TGTGCCAGCAGCTCCATTAGCGGGCATGCACGGAGACCAACCTACGAGCAGTACTTC. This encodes CASSSISGHARRPTYEQYF.

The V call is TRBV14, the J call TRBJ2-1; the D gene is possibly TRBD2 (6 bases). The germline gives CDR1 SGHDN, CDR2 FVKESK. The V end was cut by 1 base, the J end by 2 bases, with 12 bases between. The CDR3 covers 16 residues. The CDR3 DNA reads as TGTGCCAGCAGCCAAGTCGGCGGGGTTCCCTACAATGAGCAGTTCTTC. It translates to CASSQVGGVPYNEQFF.

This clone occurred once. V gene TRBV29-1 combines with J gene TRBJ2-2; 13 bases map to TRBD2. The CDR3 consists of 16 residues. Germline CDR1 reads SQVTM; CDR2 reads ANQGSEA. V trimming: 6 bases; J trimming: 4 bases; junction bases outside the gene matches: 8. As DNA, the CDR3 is TGCAGCGTCTCCGGGACTAGCGGGATGGGCACCGGGGAGCTGTTTTTT. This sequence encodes CSVSGTSGMGTGELFF.

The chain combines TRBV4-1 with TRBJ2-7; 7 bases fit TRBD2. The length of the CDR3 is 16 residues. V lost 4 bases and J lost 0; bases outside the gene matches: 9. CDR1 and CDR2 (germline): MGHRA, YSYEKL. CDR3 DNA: TGCGCCAGCAGCCCACACCTCAGCGGGAACTCCTACGAGCAGTACTTC. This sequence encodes CASSPHLSGNSYEQYF.

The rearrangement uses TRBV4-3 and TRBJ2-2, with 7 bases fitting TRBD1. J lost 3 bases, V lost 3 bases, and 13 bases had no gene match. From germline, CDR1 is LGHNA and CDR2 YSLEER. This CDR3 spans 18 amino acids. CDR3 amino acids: CASSHPYPGQSYTGELFF. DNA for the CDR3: TGCGCCAGCAGCCACCCATATCCGGGACAGTCGTACACCGGGGAGCTGTTTTTT.

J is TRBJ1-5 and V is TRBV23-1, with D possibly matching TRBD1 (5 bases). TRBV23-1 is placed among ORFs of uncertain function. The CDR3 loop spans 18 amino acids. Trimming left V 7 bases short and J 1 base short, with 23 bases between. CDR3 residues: CASTREQGRAESNQPQHF. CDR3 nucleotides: TGCGCCAGCACCCGGGAGCAGGGACGGGCCGAAAGCAATCAGCCCCAGCATTTT.

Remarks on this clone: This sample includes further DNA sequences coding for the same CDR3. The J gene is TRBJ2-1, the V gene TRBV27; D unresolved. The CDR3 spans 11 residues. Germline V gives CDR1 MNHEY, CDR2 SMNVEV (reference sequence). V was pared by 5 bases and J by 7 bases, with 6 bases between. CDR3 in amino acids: CASSSGNEQFF. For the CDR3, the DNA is TGTGCCAGCAGTAGTGGAAATGAGCAGTTCTTC.

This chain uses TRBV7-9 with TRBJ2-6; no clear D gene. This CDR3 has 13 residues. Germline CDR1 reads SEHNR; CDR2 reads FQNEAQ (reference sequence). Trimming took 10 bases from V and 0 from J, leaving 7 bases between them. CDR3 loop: CATSRSGANVLTF. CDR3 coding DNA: TGTGCCACCTCCCGCTCTGGGGCCAACGTCCTGACTTTC.

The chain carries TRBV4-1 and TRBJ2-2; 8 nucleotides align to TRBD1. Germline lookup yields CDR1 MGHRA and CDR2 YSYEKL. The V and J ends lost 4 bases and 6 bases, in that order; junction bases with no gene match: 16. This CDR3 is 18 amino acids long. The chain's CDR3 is CASSPTTLGTGGSGELFF. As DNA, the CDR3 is TGCGCCAGCAGCCCCACCACCCTAGGTACAGGGGGGTCCGGGGAGCTGTTTTTT.

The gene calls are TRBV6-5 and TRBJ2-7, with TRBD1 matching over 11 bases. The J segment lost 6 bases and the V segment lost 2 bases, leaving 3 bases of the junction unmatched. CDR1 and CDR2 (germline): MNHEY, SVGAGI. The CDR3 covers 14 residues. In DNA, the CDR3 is TGTGCCAGCAGTTACGGACAGGGGGCGGGCGAGCAGTACTTC. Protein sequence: CASSYGQGAGEQYF.

The CDR3 region is CASSILDGTDTQYF. The DNA of the CDR3 is TGTGCCAGCAGCATATTGGACGGCACAGATACGCAGTATTTT. The chain is built from TRBV9 and TRBJ2-3, with unresolved D. The germline V gene encodes CDR1 SGDLS and CDR2 YYNGEE. This CDR3 has 14 amino acids. V was trimmed by 4 bases and J by 1 base, leaving 10 bases between them.

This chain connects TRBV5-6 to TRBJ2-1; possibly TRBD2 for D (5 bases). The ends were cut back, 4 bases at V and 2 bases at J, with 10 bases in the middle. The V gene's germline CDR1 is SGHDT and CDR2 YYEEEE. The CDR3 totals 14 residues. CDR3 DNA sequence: TGTGCCAGCAGCGCTAGCCCCCCCTACAATGAGCAGTTCTTC. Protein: CASSASPPYNEQFF.

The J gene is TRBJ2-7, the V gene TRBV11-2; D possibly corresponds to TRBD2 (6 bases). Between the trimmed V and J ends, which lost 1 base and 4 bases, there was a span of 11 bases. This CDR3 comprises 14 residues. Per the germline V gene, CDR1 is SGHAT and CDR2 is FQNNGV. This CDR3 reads CASSLVFGGYEQYF. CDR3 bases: TGTGCCAGCAGCTTAGTCTTTGGAGGGTACGAGCAGTACTTC.

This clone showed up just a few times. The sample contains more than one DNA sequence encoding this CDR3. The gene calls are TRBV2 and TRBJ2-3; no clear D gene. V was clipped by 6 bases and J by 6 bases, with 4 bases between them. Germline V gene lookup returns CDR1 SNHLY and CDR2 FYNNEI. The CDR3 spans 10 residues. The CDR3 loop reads CASRGDTQYF. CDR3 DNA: TGTGCCAGCAGGGGGGATACGCAGTATTTT.

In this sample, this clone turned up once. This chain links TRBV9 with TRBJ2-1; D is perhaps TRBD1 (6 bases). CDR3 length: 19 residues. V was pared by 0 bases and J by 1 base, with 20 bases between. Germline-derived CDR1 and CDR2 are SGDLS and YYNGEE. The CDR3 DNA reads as TGTGCCAGCAGCGTAGCGGAGAGGGGGTGGTCGTTTTCCTACAATGAGCAGTTCTTC. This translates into CASSVAERGWSFSYNEQFF.

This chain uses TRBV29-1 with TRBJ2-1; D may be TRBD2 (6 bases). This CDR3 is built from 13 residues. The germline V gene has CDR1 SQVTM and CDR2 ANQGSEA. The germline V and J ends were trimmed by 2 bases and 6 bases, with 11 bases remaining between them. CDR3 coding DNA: TGCAGCGTTGAAAGGAGGGGAAGCAATGAGCAGTTCTTC. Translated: CSVERRGSNEQFF.

The chain's CDR3 is CASREPGPQPEQYF. CDR3 coding DNA: TGTGCCAGCAGGGAACCGGGACCCCAACCCGAGCAGTACTTC. The V gene is TRBV2, the J gene TRBJ2-7; D is tentatively TRBD1 or TRBD2 (5 bases each). V was shortened by 6 bases and J by 6 bases, with 18 bases between the two germline ends. Germline values: CDR1 SNHLY, CDR2 FYNNEI. The CDR3 covers 14 residues.

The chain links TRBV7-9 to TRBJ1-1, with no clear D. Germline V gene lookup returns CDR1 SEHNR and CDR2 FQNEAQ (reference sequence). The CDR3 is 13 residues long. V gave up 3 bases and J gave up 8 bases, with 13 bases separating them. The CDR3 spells CASSFGYVYEAFF. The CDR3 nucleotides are TGTGCCAGCAGCTTTGGCTACGTGTACGAAGCTTTCTTT.

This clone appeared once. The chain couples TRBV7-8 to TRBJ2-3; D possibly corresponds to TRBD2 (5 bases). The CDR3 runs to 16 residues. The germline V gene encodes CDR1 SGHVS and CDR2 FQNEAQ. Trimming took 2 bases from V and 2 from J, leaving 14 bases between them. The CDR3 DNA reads TGTGCCAGCAGCTTATCAACAGCGGACCTCACAGATACGCAGTATTTT. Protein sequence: CASSLSTADLTDTQYF.

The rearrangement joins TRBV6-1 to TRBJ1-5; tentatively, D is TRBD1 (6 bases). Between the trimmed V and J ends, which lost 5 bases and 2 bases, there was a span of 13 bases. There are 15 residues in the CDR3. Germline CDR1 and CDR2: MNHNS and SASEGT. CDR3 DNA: TGTGCCAGCAGTCCCAGGGGCGGCGGCAATCAGCCCCAGCATTTT. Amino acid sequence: CASSPRGGGNQPQHF.

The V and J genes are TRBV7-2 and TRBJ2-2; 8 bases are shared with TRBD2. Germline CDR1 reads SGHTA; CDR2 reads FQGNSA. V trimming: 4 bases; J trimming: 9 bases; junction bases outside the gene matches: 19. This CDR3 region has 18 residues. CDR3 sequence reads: CASSSPRGEREKIWELFF. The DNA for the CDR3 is TGTGCCAGCAGCTCCCCTAGGGGTGAGCGGGAGAAGATTTGGGAGCTGTTTTTT.

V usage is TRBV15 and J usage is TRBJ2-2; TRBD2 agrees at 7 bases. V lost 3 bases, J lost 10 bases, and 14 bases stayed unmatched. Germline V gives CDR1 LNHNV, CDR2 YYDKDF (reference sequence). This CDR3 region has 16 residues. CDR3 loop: CATSSTGLLTPEELFF. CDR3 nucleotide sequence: TGTGCCACCAGCAGTACGGGACTATTGACACCTGAGGAGCTGTTTTTT.

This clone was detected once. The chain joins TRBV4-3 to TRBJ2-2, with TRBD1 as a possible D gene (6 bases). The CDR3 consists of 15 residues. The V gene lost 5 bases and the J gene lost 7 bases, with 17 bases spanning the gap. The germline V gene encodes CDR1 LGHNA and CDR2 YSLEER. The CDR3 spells CASSLGQFLSGELFF. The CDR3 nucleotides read TGCGCCAGCAGCTTAGGACAGTTTCTAAGCGGGGAGCTGTTTTTT.